This T cell receptor beta chain was captured in a study of cytomegalovirus exposure and HLA in healthy donors. Study overall: Early released data comprised around 79 million unique TCRs from HLA-typed donors. Points from the study as a whole: Immune exposure data for these donors was limited to CMV serostatus. HLA alleles were associated with 17,000 or so TCR beta sequences in a later analysis at 0.05 false discovery rate.

In its sample, this clone was seen once. Its antigen is unidentified. The PCR was carried out with 60 Vbeta primers and 13 Jbeta primers. TCRdb's copy holds only in-frame clones and misses some; the assay was immunoSEQ multiplex PCR. The data contain 150,000 to 200,000 clones, around 85% of them singletons. The CDR3 consists of 16 residues. V was clipped by 2 bases and J by 0 bases, with 11 bases between them. The germline V gene has CDR1 SNHLY and CDR2 FYNNEI. The specimen sequenced was PBMCs. This receptor was taken from a male donor in good health and CMV-seronegative. The chain joins TRBV2 to TRBJ1-3; D uncertain. The CDR3 DNA reads as TGTGCCAGCAGTGAATTAGAACCAAACTCTGGAAACACCATATATTTT. The encoded protein is CASSELEPNSGNTIYF.